These 9 T cell receptor beta chains came from one sample sequenced in a study of control samples from healthy donors and cancer patients. Profiling relied on immunoSEQ multiplex PCR, and the TCRdb table lists in-frame clones only, not all of them. The table shows more than 110,000 clones, with about 85% occurring only once. What was sequenced was blood. The source of these receptors is a woman aged 25 to 39 in good health.

This clone has a handful of counts. The gene calls are TRBV7-8 and TRBJ2-1; the match to TRBD2 covers 11 bases. This CDR3 has 17 amino acids. Unmatched junction bases numbered 7, after V lost 5 bases and J lost 1 base. Germline loops: CDR1 SGHVS, CDR2 FQNEAQ. CDR3 coding DNA: TGTGCCAGCAGCCCAATTTTAGCGGGAGGGTCCTACAATGAGCAGTTCTTC. This codes for CASSPILAGGSYNEQFF. Complete variable domain (other parts from reference TRBV7-8 and TRBJ2-1): GAGVSQSPRYKVAKRGQDVALRCDPISGHVSLFWYQQALGQGPEFLTYFQNEAQLDKSGLPSDRFFAERPEGSVSTLKIQRTQQEDSAVYLCASSPILAGGSYNEQFFGPGTRLTVL.

The chain has TRBV5-1 and TRBJ2-7, with 8 nucleotides matching TRBD1. Germline V lookup: CDR1 SGHRS, CDR2 YFSETQ. The CDR3 is 15 amino acids. After removal of 4 bases from V and 0 bases from J, the junction contained 6 bases not matched to a gene. The CDR3 DNA reads as TGCGCCAGCAGCATGGACAGGGCTGGCTCCTACGAGCAGTACTTC. Its protein product is CASSMDRAGSYEQYF.

The rearrangement links TRBV10-3 to TRBJ2-7; TRBD1 matches 9 bases. With 8 bases clipped from V and 4 bases from J, the junction kept 9 bases outside the gene matches. The CDR3 covers 14 residues. Germline CDR1 is ENHRY and CDR2 is SYGVKD. Here the CDR3 reads CAIGAGTGSYEQYF. The CDR3 region has the DNA TGTGCCATCGGGGCCGGGACAGGGAGTTACGAGCAGTACTTC.

The rearrangement joins TRBV5-6 to TRBJ2-7; tentative D call: TRBD2 (6 bases). This CDR3 has 13 amino acids. Germline V CDR1 and CDR2: SGHDT, YYEEEE. Trimming removed 0 bases at V and 5 bases at J, with 9 bases between. The CDR3 spells CASSLGRDHEQYF. DNA of the CDR3: TGTGCCAGCAGCTTGGGGAGGGACCACGAGCAGTACTTC. Complete variable domain (other parts from reference TRBV5-6 and TRBJ2-7): DAGVTQSPTHLIKTRGQQVTLRCSPKSGHDTVSWYQQALGQGPQFIFQYYEEEERQRGNFPDRFSGHQFPNYSSELNVNALLLGDSALYLCASSLGRDHEQYFGPGTRLTVT.

The chain employs TRBV2 and TRBJ2-5; 11 bases line up with TRBD2. J was trimmed by 5 bases and V by 3 bases; bases with no gene match: 5. This CDR3 region has 15 residues. The germline CDR1 and CDR2 sequences are SNHLY and FYNNEI. The CDR3 protein is CASSEASGRMETQYF. Written as DNA, the CDR3 is TGTGCCAGCAGTGAGGCTAGCGGGAGGATGGAGACCCAGTACTTC.

The chain carries TRBV18 and TRBJ1-3; 9 positions match TRBD1. This CDR3 comprises 16 residues. Germline V gene data show CDR1 as KGHSH and CDR2 as LQKENI. V dropped 2 bases and J dropped 0; count of bases not matched to a gene: 2. CDR3: CASSPSTGGSGNTIYF. For the CDR3, the DNA is TGTGCCAGCTCACCATCGACAGGGGGCTCTGGAAACACCATATATTTT.

The V gene is TRBV5-5, the J gene TRBJ1-5; 9 bases line up with TRBD1. Looked up from germline, CDR1 is SGHKS and CDR2 is YYEKEE (reference sequence). The CDR3 loop spans 14 amino acids. J gave up 7 bases and V 4 bases, and 6 bases lay outside the gene matches. The DNA of the CDR3 is TGTGCCAGCAGCCCCGGGGACAGGGACCAGCCCCAGCATTTT. Its translation: CASSPGDRDQPQHF.

This sequence joins TRBV2 and TRBJ1-2, with D tentatively TRBD1 (5 bases). V was cut by 6 bases and J by 4 bases, with 12 bases left in between. CDR3 length: 13 amino acids. In germline, CDR1 is SNHLY, CDR2 FYNNEI. The CDR3 nucleotides are TGTGCCAGCAGGGGGGAGGGGTCCTATGGCTACACCTTC. Protein: CASRGEGSYGYTF.

This chain connects TRBV3-1 (or the pseudogene TRBV3-2) to TRBJ1-6; D is ambiguous. Germline CDR1 and CDR2: LGHDT and YNNKEL (reference sequence). The CDR3 has 17 amino acids. The ends were cut back, 0 bases at V and 5 bases at J, with 14 bases in the middle. The CDR3 DNA follows: TGTGCCAGCAGCCAAGAATCGCAGCGCCCAAATAATTCACCCCTCCACTTT. Residues: CASSQESQRPNNSPLHF.